The clone carrying this T cell receptor beta chain appeared many times. The antigen is undetermined. This sample is drawn from a study of neurological immune-mediated disorders. Study-level findings and limits: Expanded clones shared no identical CDR3 amino acid sequences across subjects, which suggested private TCR-beta repertoires in all groups.

The method for making cDNA was 5'RACE, and it used 10-nucleotide random UMIs. From 15-18 subjects, each sequencing run yielded over 180 million TCR-beta sequences. MiXCR, run by TCRdb on the 5' RACE reads, gives a single entry per CDR3 protein. The sample includes about 59,000 distinct CDR3 sequences, about 13% of them seen just once. This TCR was recovered from a woman aged 55-70 years with HTLV-1-associated myelopathy (HAM/TSP). The sample taken for sequencing was PBMCs.

The CDR3 region has the DNA TGCGCCAGCACCACCGGAGGCACAGATACGCAGTATTTT. This sequence encodes CASTTGGTDTQYF. The chain uses TRBV5-1 and TRBJ2-3; D is unresolved. Trimming took 6 bases from V and 1 from J, leaving 9 bases between them. Germline V gene lookup returns CDR1 SGHRS and CDR2 YFSETQ. The CDR3 has 13 residues.